This entry is about one TCR beta chain. The time point: baseline pretreatment blood. Treatment in this sample: 15 Gy SBRT to primary tumor, nephrectomy 4 weeks later. This entry is derived from a study of radiation and T cells in renal cell carcinoma. Sequencing used immunoSEQ multiplex PCR; TCRdb keeps in-frame clones, though not all of them. The sample records around 46,000 clones, approximately 80% being singletons. This CDR3 region has 13 residues. Per germline, CDR1 SGDLS and CDR2 YYNGEE. V was clipped by 5 bases and J by 4 bases, with 10 bases between them. This sequence joins TRBV9 and TRBJ2-1; D gene ambiguous. This receptor was taken from a woman aged 70-85 years with renal cell carcinoma. This specimen consisted of blood, obtained from a patient whose treatment included radiotherapy and nephrectomy. As DNA, the CDR3 is TGTGCCAGCAGTAACCCGCCGTACAATGAGCAGTTCTTC. It codes for CASSNPPYNEQFF.